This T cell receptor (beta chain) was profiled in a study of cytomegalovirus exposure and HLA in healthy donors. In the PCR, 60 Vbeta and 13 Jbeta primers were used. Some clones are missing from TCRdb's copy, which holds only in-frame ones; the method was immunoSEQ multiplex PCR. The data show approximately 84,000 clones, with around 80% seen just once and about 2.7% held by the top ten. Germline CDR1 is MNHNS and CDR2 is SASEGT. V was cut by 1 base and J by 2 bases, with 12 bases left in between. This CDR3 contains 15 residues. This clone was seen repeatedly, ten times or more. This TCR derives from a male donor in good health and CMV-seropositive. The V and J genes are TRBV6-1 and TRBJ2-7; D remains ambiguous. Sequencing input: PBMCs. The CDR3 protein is CASSEVADGTYEQYF. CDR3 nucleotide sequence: TGTGCCAGCAGTGAAGTGGCGGATGGTACCTACGAGCAGTACTTC.